Below are 11 T cell receptor beta chains sequenced from a single sample in a study of blood T cell repertoires in COVID-19. Assay: immunoSEQ multiplex PCR; the TCRdb copy retains only in-frame clones and omits some. Among approximately 440,000 clones, around 90% were seen once, and the ten largest hold under 0.75%. The specimen sequenced was PBMCs or T cells enriched from blood (not recorded which). All receptors come from a woman younger than 30 who had recovered from COVID-19.

The chain combines TRBV28 with TRBJ2-1, with D possibly being TRBD2 (6 bases). The length of the CDR3 is 14 residues. Germline values: CDR1 MDHEN, CDR2 SYDVKM. V was pared by 6 bases and J by 10 bases, with 19 bases between. CDR3 DNA: TGTGCCAGCAGACGTACGGGACTCCAAGGGGAGCAGTTCTTC. Its translation: CASRRTGLQGEQFF.

The chain carries TRBV18 and TRBJ2-7, with a tentative D call TRBD1 (6 bases). The V end was cut by 6 bases, the J end by 3 bases, with 15 bases between. The germline V gene encodes CDR1 KGHSH and CDR2 LQKENI. This CDR3 comprises 14 residues. The CDR3 here is CASSLRDTNYEQYF. The CDR3 DNA reads as TGTGCCAGCTCTCTCCGGGACACCAACTACGAGCAGTACTTC.

CDR3 sequence (DNA): TGTGCCAGCAGCGCCTCGGACAGGGGTGGAGCTTTCTTT. Protein sequence: CASSASDRGGAFF. The chain joins TRBV9 to TRBJ1-1; TRBD1 aligns across 9 bases. The CDR3 covers 13 residues. Unmatched junction bases numbered 7, after V lost 3 bases and J lost 10 bases. The V gene's germline CDR1 is SGDLS and CDR2 YYNGEE.

The chain combines TRBV2 with TRBJ2-6; D not resolved. With 3 bases removed from V and 4 bases from J, the gap between germline ends came to 7 bases. Per germline, CDR1 SNHLY and CDR2 FYNNEI. The CDR3 loop spans 14 amino acids. In DNA form, the CDR3 reads TGTGCCAGCAGTGACCTCCGGGGGGCCAACGTCCTGACTTTC. Its protein is CASSDLRGANVLTF.

This chain uses TRBV6-5 with TRBJ1-3; D possibly corresponds to TRBD1 (6 bases). CDR3 size: 12 residues. Per germline, CDR1 MNHEY and CDR2 SVGAGI. Trimming removed 10 bases at V and 9 bases at J, with 16 bases between. CDR3 residues: CATRQEQVTIYF. The CDR3 DNA is TGTGCCACCCGACAGGAACAGGTCACCATATATTTT.

There are a few counts of this clone. The rearrangement links TRBV19 to TRBJ2-7, with 13 bases that match TRBD2. The CDR3 totals 14 residues. The trim removed 7 bases at V and 6 bases at J, leaving 6 bases unmatched. Germline CDR1 is LNHDA and CDR2 is SQIVND (reference sequence). The DNA of the CDR3 is TGTGCCAGTACCGCGACTAGCGGGGGGACCGAGCAGTACTTC. It is translated as CASTATSGGTEQYF.

This chain joins TRBV10-2 and TRBJ2-7; 11 bases align to TRBD2. Germline CDR1 is WSHSY and CDR2 is SAAADI. The CDR3 runs 16 residues. V trimming: 6 bases; J trimming: 1 base; junction bases outside the gene matches: 8. The CDR3 region has the DNA TGCGCCAGCAGCGACCCTAGCGGGGGGCTTTCCTACGAGCAGTACTTC. Encoded protein: CASSDPSGGLSYEQYF.

The CDR3 sequence: CASSLAGGLYEQYF. CDR3 nucleotides: TGTGCCAGCAGCTTAGCGGGGGGGCTCTACGAGCAGTACTTC. The rearrangement links TRBV7-2 to TRBJ2-7; a weak D match, TRBD2 (7 bases). The CDR3 consists of 14 residues. Germline loops: CDR1 SGHTA, CDR2 FQGNSA. V was trimmed by 0 bases and J by 3 bases, leaving 9 bases between them.

The V call is TRBV4-1, the J call TRBJ1-3, with a tentative D call TRBD1 (5 bases). From germline, CDR1 is MGHRA and CDR2 YSYEKL. The CDR3 extends over 15 amino acids. V was clipped by 4 bases and J by 0 bases, with 10 bases between them. The CDR3 spells CASSLFDSSGNTIYF. In nucleotides, the CDR3 is TGCGCCAGCAGCCTCTTTGACAGCTCTGGAAACACCATATATTTT.

The V call is TRBV5-1, the J call TRBJ2-2, with TRBD2 matching 7 bases. The germline V gene has CDR1 SGHRS and CDR2 YFSETQ. Trimming took 2 bases from V and 0 from J; bases not matched to a gene: 4. The CDR3 loop spans 16 amino acids. The CDR3 coding sequence is TGCGCCAGCAGCTTTTCGACTAGCCCGAACACCGGGGAGCTGTTTTTT. Its protein product is CASSFSTSPNTGELFF.

This clone was seen only once. This chain links TRBV27 with TRBJ2-3; D gene uncertain. Trimming took off 7 bases at V and 8 bases at J, with 19 bases between the two ends. Germline values: CDR1 MNHEY, CDR2 SMNVEV (reference sequence). The length of the CDR3 is 14 residues. DNA of the CDR3: TGTGCCAGCACGGCTCTCATTGACCGGAGTACGCAGTATTTT. It yields the protein CASTALIDRSTQYF.